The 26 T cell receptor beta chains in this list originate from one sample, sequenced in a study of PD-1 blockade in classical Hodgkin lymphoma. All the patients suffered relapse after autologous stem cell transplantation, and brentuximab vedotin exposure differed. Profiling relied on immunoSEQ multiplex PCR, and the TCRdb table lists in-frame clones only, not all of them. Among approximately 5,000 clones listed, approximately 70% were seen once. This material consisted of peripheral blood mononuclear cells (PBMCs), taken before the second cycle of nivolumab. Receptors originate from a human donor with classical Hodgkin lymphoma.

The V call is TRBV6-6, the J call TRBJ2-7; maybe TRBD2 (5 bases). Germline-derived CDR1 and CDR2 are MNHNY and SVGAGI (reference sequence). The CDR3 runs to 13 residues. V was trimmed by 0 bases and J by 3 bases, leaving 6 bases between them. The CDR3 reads CASSYSAGYEQYF. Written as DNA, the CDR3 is TGTGCCAGCAGTTACTCGGCGGGCTACGAGCAGTACTTC.

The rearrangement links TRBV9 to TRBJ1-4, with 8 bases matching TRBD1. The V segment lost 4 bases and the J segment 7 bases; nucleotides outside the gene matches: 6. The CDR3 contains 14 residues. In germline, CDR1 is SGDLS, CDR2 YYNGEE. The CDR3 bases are TGTGCCAGCAGCCGCGACAGGGGCGGTGAAAAACTGTTTTTT. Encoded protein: CASSRDRGGEKLFF.

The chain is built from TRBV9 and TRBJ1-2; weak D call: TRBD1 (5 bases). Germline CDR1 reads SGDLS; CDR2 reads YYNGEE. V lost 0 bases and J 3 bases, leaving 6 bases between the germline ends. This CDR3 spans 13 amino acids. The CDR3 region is CASSVGGDYGYTF. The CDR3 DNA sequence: TGTGCCAGCAGCGTAGGGGGGGACTATGGCTACACCTTC.

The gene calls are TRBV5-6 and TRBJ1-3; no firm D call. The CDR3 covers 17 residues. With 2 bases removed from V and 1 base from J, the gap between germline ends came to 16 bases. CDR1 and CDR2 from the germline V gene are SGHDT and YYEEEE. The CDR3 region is CASSFLAGERSGNTIYF. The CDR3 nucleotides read TGTGCCAGCAGCTTTTTAGCGGGTGAGAGGTCTGGAAACACCATATATTTT.

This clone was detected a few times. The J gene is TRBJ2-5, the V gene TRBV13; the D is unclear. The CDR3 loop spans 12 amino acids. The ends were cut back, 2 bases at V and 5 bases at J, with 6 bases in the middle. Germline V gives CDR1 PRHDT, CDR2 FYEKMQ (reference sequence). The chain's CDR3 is CASSLLYETQYF. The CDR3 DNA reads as TGTGCCAGCAGCTTACTTTATGAGACCCAGTACTTC. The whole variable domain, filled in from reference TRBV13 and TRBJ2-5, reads AAGVIQSPRHLIKEKRETATLKCYPIPRHDTVYWYQQGPGQDPQFLISFYEKMQSDKGSIPDRFSAQQFSDYHSELNMSSLELGDSALYFCASSLLYETQYFGPGTRLLVL.

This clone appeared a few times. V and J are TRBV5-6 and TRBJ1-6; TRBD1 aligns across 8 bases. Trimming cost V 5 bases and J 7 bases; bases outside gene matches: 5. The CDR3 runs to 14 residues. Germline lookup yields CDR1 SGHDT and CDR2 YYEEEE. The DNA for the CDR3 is TGTGCCAGCAGGGCTGACAGGGGCAATTCACCCCTCCACTTT. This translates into CASRADRGNSPLHF. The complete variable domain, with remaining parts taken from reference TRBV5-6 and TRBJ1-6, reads DAGVTQSPTHLIKTRGQQVTLRCSPKSGHDTVSWYQQALGQGPQFIFQYYEEEERQRGNFPDRFSGHQFPNYSSELNVNALLLGDSALYLCASRADRGNSPLHFGNGTRLTVT.

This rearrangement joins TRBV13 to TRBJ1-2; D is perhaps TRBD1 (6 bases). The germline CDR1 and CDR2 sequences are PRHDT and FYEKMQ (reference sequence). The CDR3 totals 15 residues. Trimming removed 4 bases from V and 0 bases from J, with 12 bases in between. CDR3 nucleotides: TGTGCCAGCAGCTCCTGGACAGAAGCTAACTATGGCTACACCTTC. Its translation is CASSSWTEANYGYTF. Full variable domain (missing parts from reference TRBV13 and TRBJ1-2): AAGVIQSPRHLIKEKRETATLKCYPIPRHDTVYWYQQGPGQDPQFLISFYEKMQSDKGSIPDRFSAQQFSDYHSELNMSSLELGDSALYFCASSSWTEANYGYTFGSGTRLTVV.

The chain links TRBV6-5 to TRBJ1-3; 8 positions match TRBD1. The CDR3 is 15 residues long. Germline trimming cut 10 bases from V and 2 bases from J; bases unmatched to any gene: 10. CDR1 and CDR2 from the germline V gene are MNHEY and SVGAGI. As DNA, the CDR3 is TGTGCCACCAGAGACACAGGGGGACCTGGAAACACCATATATTTT. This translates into CATRDTGGPGNTIYF.

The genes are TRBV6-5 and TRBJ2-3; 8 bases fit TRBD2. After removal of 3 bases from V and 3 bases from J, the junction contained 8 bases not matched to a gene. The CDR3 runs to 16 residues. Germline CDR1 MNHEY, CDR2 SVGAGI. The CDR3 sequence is CASSYSRAGATDTQYF. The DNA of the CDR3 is TGTGCCAGCAGTTATTCACGAGCGGGAGCAACAGATACGCAGTATTTT.

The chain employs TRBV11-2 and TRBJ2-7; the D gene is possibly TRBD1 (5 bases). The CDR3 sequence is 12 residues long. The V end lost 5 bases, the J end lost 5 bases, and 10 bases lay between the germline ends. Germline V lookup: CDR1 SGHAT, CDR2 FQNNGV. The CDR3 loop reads CASSQGEHEQYF. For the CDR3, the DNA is TGTGCCAGCAGCCAAGGGGAACACGAGCAGTACTTC.

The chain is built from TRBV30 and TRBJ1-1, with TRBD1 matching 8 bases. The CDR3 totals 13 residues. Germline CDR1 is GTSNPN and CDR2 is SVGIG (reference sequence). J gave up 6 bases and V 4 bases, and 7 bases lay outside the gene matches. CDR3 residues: CAWMVPGGAEAFF. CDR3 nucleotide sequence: TGTGCCTGGATGGTTCCAGGGGGCGCTGAAGCTTTCTTT. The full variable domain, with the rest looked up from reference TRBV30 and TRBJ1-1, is SQTIHQWPATLVQPVGSPLSLECTVEGTSNPNLYWYRQAAGRGLQLLFYSVGIGQISSEVPQNLSASRPQDRQFILSSKKLLLSDSGFYLCAWMVPGGAEAFFGQGTRLTVV.

This CDR3 is CATSGGNEQYF. CDR3 nucleotide sequence: TGTGCCACTTCGGGGGGGAACGAGCAGTACTTC. The chain is built from TRBV6-5 and TRBJ2-7, with 8 bases that match TRBD2. The germline gives CDR1 MNHEY, CDR2 SVGAGI. This CDR3 is 11 amino acids long. Trimming removed 10 bases from V and 5 bases from J; junction bases left unmatched: 4.

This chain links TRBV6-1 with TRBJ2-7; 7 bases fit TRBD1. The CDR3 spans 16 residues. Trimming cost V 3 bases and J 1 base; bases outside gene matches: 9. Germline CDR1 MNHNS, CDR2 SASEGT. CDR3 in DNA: TGTGCCAGCAGTGATCACCCCGGGACAGCTTCCTACGAGCAGTACTTC. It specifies CASSDHPGTASYEQYF.

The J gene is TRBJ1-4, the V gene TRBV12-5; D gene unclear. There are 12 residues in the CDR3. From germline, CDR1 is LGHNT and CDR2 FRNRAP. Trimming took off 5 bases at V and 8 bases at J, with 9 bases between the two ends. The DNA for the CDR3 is TGTGCTAGTGGTCCCCGAGTAGAAAAACTGTTTTTT. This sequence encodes CASGPRVEKLFF.

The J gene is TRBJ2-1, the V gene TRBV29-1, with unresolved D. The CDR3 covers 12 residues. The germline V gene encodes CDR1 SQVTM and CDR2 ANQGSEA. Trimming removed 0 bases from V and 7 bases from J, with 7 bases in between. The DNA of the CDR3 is TGCAGCGTTGAAGATGGGATAAATGAGCAGTTCTTC. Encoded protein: CSVEDGINEQFF.

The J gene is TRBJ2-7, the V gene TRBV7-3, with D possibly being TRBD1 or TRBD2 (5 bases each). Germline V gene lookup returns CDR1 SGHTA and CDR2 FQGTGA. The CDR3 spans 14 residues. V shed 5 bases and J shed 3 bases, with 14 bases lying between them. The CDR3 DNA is TGTGCCAGCAGCCCCCGGGGCGGAAGCTACGAGCAGTACTTC. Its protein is CASSPRGGSYEQYF.

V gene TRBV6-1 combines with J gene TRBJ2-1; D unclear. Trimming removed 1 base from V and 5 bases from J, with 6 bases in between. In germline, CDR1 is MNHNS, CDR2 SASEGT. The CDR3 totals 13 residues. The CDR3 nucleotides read TGTGCCAGCAGTGAAGATGCGAACAATGAGCAGTTCTTC. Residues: CASSEDANNEQFF.

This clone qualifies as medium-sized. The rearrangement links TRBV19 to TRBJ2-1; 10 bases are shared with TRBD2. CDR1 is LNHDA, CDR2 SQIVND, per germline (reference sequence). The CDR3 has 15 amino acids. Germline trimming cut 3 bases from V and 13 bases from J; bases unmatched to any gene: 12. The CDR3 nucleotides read TGTGCCAGTAGTATTATGGCCCTAGCGGGAGAGGAACAGTTCTTC. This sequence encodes CASSIMALAGEEQFF.

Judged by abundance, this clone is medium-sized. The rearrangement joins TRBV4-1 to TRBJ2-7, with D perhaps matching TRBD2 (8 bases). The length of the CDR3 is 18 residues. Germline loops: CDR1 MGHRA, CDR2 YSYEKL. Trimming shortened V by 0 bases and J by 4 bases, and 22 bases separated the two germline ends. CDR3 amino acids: CASSQDEKGAGGTYEQYF. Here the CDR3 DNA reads TGCGCCAGCAGCCAAGATGAAAAGGGGGCGGGAGGAACGTACGAGCAGTACTTC.

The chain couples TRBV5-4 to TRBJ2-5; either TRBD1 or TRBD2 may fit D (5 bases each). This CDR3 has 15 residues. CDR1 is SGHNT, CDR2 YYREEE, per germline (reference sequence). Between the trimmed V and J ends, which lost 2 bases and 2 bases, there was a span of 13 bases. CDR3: CASSLEGSNQETQYF. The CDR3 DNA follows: TGTGCCAGCAGCTTAGAGGGGTCTAATCAAGAGACCCAGTACTTC. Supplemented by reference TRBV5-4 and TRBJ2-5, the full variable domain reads ETGVTQSPTHLIKTRGQQVTLRCSSQSGHNTVSWYQQALGQGPQFIFQYYREEENGRGNFPPRFSGLQFPNYSSELNVNALELDDSALYLCASSLEGSNQETQYFGPGTRLLVL.

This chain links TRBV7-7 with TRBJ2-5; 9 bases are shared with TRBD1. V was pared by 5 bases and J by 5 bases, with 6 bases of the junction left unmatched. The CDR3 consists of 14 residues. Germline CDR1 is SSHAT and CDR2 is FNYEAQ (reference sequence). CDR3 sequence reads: CASSKQGARETQYF. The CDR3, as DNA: TGTGCCAGCAGCAAACAGGGGGCGCGGGAGACCCAGTACTTC.

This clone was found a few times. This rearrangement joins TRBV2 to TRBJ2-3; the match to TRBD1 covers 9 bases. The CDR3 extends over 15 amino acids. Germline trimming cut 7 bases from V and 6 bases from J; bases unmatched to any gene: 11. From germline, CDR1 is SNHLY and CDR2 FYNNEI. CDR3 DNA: TGTGCCAGCAAGATAGTACAGGGGGCACAGGATACGCAGTATTTT. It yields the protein CASKIVQGAQDTQYF.

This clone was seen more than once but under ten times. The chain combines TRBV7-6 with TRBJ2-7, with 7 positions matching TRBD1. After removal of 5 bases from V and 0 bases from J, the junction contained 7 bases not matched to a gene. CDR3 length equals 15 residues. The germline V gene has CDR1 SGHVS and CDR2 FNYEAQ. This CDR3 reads CASSPPQGISYEQYF. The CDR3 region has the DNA TGTGCCAGCAGCCCCCCACAGGGGATCTCCTACGAGCAGTACTTC.

The CDR3 protein is CAISDSYEQYF. In nucleotides, the CDR3 is TGTGCCATCAGTGACAGCTACGAGCAGTACTTC. The rearrangement joins TRBV10-3 to TRBJ2-7; D is undetermined. This CDR3 has 11 amino acids. The germline V and J ends were trimmed by 3 bases and 3 bases, with 3 bases remaining between them. Germline CDR1 is ENHRY and CDR2 is SYGVKD.

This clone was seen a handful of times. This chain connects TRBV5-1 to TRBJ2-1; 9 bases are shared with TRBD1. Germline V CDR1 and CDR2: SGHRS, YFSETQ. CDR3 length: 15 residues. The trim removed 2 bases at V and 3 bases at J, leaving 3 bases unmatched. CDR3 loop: CASSFRQGVYNEQFF. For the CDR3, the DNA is TGCGCCAGCAGCTTCAGACAGGGGGTCTACAATGAGCAGTTCTTC.

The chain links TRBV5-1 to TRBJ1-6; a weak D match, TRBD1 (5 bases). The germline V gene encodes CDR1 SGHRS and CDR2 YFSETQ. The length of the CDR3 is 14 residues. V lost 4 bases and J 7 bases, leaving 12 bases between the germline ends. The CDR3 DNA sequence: TGCGCCAGCAGCACCCGGGACCGAAATTCACCCCTCCACTTT. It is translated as CASSTRDRNSPLHF.